The 5 T cell receptor beta chains below all came from one sample that was sequenced in a study of T-cell memory formation after mild COVID-19. TCRdb used MiXCR to reprocess the 5' RACE reads, holding one entry per CDR3 protein. The table includes about 130,000 distinct CDR3 sequences, roughly 15% detected once. The specimen was PBMCs or a T cell subset sorted from them (not recorded which). The receptors originated from an adult woman who had mild COVID-19 (a few samples of this study predate the infection). Cell type and time point are not known.

The table lists this clonotype with a few counts. V and J are TRBV29-1 and TRBJ2-5, with D possibly called TRBD1 or TRBD2 (5 bases each). The V gene's germline CDR1 is SQVTM and CDR2 ANQGSEA. This CDR3 is built from 13 residues. V shed 7 bases and J shed 5 bases, with 17 bases lying between them. In DNA form, the CDR3 reads TGCAGCGCCGGGGCCAGGAGTATGGAGACCCAGTACTTC. Translation gives CSAGARSMETQYF.

This clonotype was detected once. V usage is TRBV19 and J usage is TRBJ2-7; TRBD2 is a possible D gene (6 bases). The CDR3 runs to 15 residues. The V and J ends lost 0 bases and 2 bases respectively, with 11 bases between them. CDR1 is LNHDA, CDR2 SQIVND, per germline (reference sequence). The DNA for the CDR3 is TGTGCCAGTAGTATAGAGGCGGGGACCACCTACGAGCAGTACTTC. This gives the protein CASSIEAGTTYEQYF. The full variable domain, with the rest looked up from reference TRBV19 and TRBJ2-7, is DGGITQSPKYLFRKEGQNVTLSCEQNLNHDAMYWYRQDPGQGLRLIYYSQIVNDFQKGDIAEGYSVSREKKESFPLTVTSAQKNPTAFYLCASSIEAGTTYEQYFGPGTRLTVT.

This clonotype was seen a few times. The chain carries TRBV11-1 and TRBJ2-2; D unclear. This CDR3 region has 14 residues. CDR1 is SGHAT and CDR2 is FQDESV in the germline V gene (reference sequence). The V end was cut by 0 bases, the J end by 3 bases, with 5 bases between. CDR3 DNA sequence: TGTGCCAGCAGCTTAGCGCCAGACACCGGGGAGCTGTTTTTT. Translating gives CASSLAPDTGELFF.

This clonotype has more than one count but fewer than ten. V usage is TRBV7-2 and J usage is TRBJ2-5; D gene unclear. CDR3 length: 13 amino acids. Trimming pared 1 base from V and 5 bases from J, leaving 8 bases between. Germline V gene lookup returns CDR1 SGHTA and CDR2 FQGNSA. CDR3 in DNA: TGTGCCAGCAGCTTAGAAGTGCTGGAGACCCAGTACTTC. Translating it yields CASSLEVLETQYF.

The table lists this clonotype with a few counts. V is TRBV10-3 and J is TRBJ1-5; 10 bases match TRBD1. The CDR3 contains 15 residues. Per germline, CDR1 ENHRY and CDR2 SYGVKD. J lost 5 bases, V lost 6 bases, and 7 bases had no gene match. CDR3 sequence (DNA): TGTGCCATCAGCTCGGGACAGGGGATTTATCAGCCCCAGCATTTT. Translating gives CAISSGQGIYQPQHF.